This passage covers 10 T cell receptor beta chains from one sample sequenced in a study of radiation and T cells in renal cell carcinoma. Data came from immunoSEQ multiplex PCR; TCRdb stores just in-frame clones and leaves some out. The sample contains more than 140,000 clones, 70% to 90% of which appear only once. The time point here: baseline pretreatment blood. As to treatment: 15 Gy SBRT to primary tumor, nephrectomy 4 weeks later. Here the sequenced sample was blood, taken from a patient whose treatment included radiotherapy and nephrectomy. The receptors originated from a woman in her fifties or sixties with renal cell carcinoma.

The gene calls are TRBV7-2 and TRBJ2-3, with 9 positions matching TRBD2. Germline V CDR1 and CDR2: SGHTA, FQGNSA. This CDR3 has 17 amino acids. V shed 5 bases, J shed 0 bases, and the junction held 9 bases outside the gene matches. The CDR3 here is CASSLQTSGSSTDTQYF. The CDR3 region has the DNA TGTGCCAGCAGCCTACAGACTAGCGGCTCTAGCACAGATACGCAGTATTTT. The complete variable domain, with remaining parts taken from reference TRBV7-2 and TRBJ2-3, reads GAGVSQSPSNKVTEKGKDVELRCDPISGHTALYWYRQSLGQGLEFLIYFQGNSAPDKSGLPSDRFSAERTGGSVSTLTIQRTQQEDSAVYLCASSLQTSGSSTDTQYFGPGTRLTVL.

The rearrangement uses TRBV19 and TRBJ1-5; TRBD1 agrees at 9 bases. V trimming: 6 bases; J trimming: 4 bases; junction bases outside the gene matches: 4. CDR3 size: 14 residues. CDR1 LNHDA and CDR2 SQIVND come from the germline V gene (reference sequence). CDR3 sequence reads: CASSMTGGNQPQHF. Written as DNA, the CDR3 is TGTGCCAGTAGCATGACAGGGGGAAATCAGCCCCAGCATTTT. Together with reference TRBV19 and TRBJ1-5, the CDR3 gives the full variable domain: DGGITQSPKYLFRKEGQNVTLSCEQNLNHDAMYWYRQDPGQGLRLIYYSQIVNDFQKGDIAEGYSVSREKKESFPLTVTSAQKNPTAFYLCASSMTGGNQPQHFGDGTRLSIL.

The table lists this clone with a few counts. The rearrangement joins TRBV27 to TRBJ1-6, with D possibly being TRBD1 (5 bases). Germline loops: CDR1 MNHEY, CDR2 SMNVEV (reference sequence). V was pared by 3 bases and J by 6 bases, with 9 bases between. The CDR3 is 14 residues long. The CDR3 loop is CASSLGQPNSPLHF. The CDR3 DNA reads as TGTGCCAGCAGTTTGGGGCAGCCTAATTCACCCCTCCACTTT.

In the case of this clone: Other DNA sequences in the same sample also yield this CDR3. V is TRBV5-5 and J is TRBJ1-1, with D perhaps TRBD1 (5 bases). V lost 4 bases to trimming and J lost 3 bases, with 13 bases between them. Germline V lookup: CDR1 SGHKS, CDR2 YYEKEE (reference sequence). CDR3 length equals 14 residues. The CDR3 nucleotides read TGTGCCAGCAGCCCTGCATGGGGGGACACTGAAGCTTTCTTT. It specifies CASSPAWGDTEAFF.

This clone occurred once. This chain uses TRBV7-2 with TRBJ1-5; no firm D call. The V and J ends lost 1 base and 3 bases respectively, with 7 bases between them. CDR1 SGHTA and CDR2 FQGNSA come from the germline V gene. The CDR3 extends over 14 amino acids. The CDR3 region has the DNA TGTGCCAGCAGCTTAGATGGCTTCAATCAGCCCCAGCATTTT. Its protein is CASSLDGFNQPQHF.

The CDR3 bases are TGCGCCAGCAGCCCGACAGCGTCCGAAGAGACCCAGTACTTC. It specifies CASSPTASEETQYF. The chain links TRBV4-3 to TRBJ2-5, with D perhaps TRBD1 (5 bases). V was cut by 4 bases and J by 3 bases, with 12 bases left in between. This CDR3 is built from 14 residues. Per the germline V gene, CDR1 is LGHNA and CDR2 is YSLEER.

V is TRBV9 and J is TRBJ1-3; D gene unclear. The CDR3 is 14 residues long. Trimming left V 0 bases short and J 1 base short, with 5 bases between. Germline V gene data show CDR1 as SGDLS and CDR2 as YYNGEE. The CDR3 protein is CASSVVASGNTIYF. Here the CDR3 DNA reads TGTGCCAGCAGCGTAGTGGCTTCTGGAAACACCATATATTTT.

This chain uses TRBV5-6 with TRBJ2-7; tentative D call: TRBD2 (5 bases). V was pared by 2 bases and J by 2 bases, with 17 bases between. This CDR3 has 16 amino acids. Germline V lookup: CDR1 SGHDT, CDR2 YYEEEE. CDR3 loop: CASSFGGVGSPYEQYF. The DNA for the CDR3 is TGTGCCAGCAGCTTTGGAGGTGTGGGGTCGCCCTACGAGCAGTACTTC.

J is TRBJ2-7 and V is TRBV7-2; a weak D match, TRBD2 (6 bases). CDR1 is SGHTA, CDR2 FQGNSA, per germline. The CDR3 has 15 residues. V lost 1 base, J lost 4 bases, and 14 bases lay in between. The CDR3 here is CASSLESASAYEQYF. As DNA, the CDR3 is TGTGCCAGCAGCTTAGAATCGGCTAGCGCTTACGAGCAGTACTTC.

The genes are TRBV5-1 and TRBJ1-5; D is unclear. The V gene lost 0 bases and the J gene lost 6 bases, with 13 bases spanning the gap. The germline V gene has CDR1 SGHRS and CDR2 YFSETQ. This CDR3 spans 15 amino acids. The CDR3 sequence is CASSLGGLRGQPQHF. CDR3 sequence (DNA): TGCGCCAGCAGCTTGGGCGGGCTCCGGGGTCAGCCCCAGCATTTT.